Presented here are 31 T cell receptor beta chains from one specimen sequenced in a study of blood T cell repertoires in COVID-19. Here immunoSEQ multiplex PCR was the method, and the copy in TCRdb shows in-frame clones only, minus some. The table lists some 290,000 clones, roughly 86% of them singletons. The specimen was peripheral blood. The receptors come from a woman in her thirties with COVID-19, enrolled during active disease.

This clone appeared once. The sample contains more than one DNA sequence encoding this CDR3. V gene TRBV4-1 combines with J gene TRBJ1-5; D remains ambiguous. V dropped 3 bases and J dropped 2 bases, with 8 bases sitting between them. Germline values: CDR1 MGHRA, CDR2 YSYEKL. The CDR3 contains 14 residues. The CDR3 nucleotides read TGCGCCAGCAGCCATCTAATAGGCAATCAGCCCCAGCATTTT. Protein sequence: CASSHLIGNQPQHF.

The chain employs TRBV6-5 and TRBJ2-1, with 9 bases lining up with TRBD2. Germline loops: CDR1 MNHEY, CDR2 SVGAGI. The CDR3 has 13 amino acids. Unmatched junction bases numbered 6, after V lost 7 bases and J lost 8 bases. The CDR3 DNA follows: TGTGCCAGCACGGCGGGAGGGTCCCATGAGCAGTTCTTC. It yields the protein CASTAGGSHEQFF.

The chain links TRBV11-2 to TRBJ2-1; TRBD2 matches at 11 bases. Trimming took 1 base from V and 8 from J; bases not matched to a gene: 10. Germline V CDR1 and CDR2: SGHAT, FQNNGV. This CDR3 region has 17 residues. DNA of the CDR3: TGTGCCAGCAGCTTAGTAGGTCTAGCGGGAGGAAGGCATGAGCAGTTCTTC. Protein: CASSLVGLAGGRHEQFF.

This clone was detected a few times. This chain connects TRBV19 to TRBJ2-7, with 8 bases matching TRBD1. Germline CDR1 reads LNHDA; CDR2 reads SQIVND (reference sequence). This CDR3 has 15 amino acids. V dropped 7 bases and J dropped 2; count of bases not matched to a gene: 10. DNA of the CDR3: TGTGCCAGTACACCCCAAGGGACAGGAGCCTACGAGCAGTACTTC. Protein product: CASTPQGTGAYEQYF.

The chain has TRBV12-3 or TRBV12-4 and TRBJ1-3; D is ambiguous. The CDR3 totals 12 residues. Trimming left V 8 bases short and J 0 bases short, with 5 bases between. The CDR3 spells CASRVSGNTIYF. CDR3 nucleotides: TGTGCCAGCCGCGTCTCTGGAAACACCATATATTTT.

This chain joins TRBV30 and TRBJ2-7, with 7 bases fitting TRBD2. Germline V gene sequence: CDR1 GTSNPN, CDR2 SVGIG (reference sequence). Trimming removed 3 bases from V and 0 bases from J; junction bases left unmatched: 5. The CDR3 totals 14 residues. CDR3 nucleotide sequence: TGTGCCTGGAGCCCGGGACTACCCTCCTACGAGCAGTACTTC. This encodes CAWSPGLPSYEQYF.

The chain couples TRBV10-3 to TRBJ2-1, with TRBD1 matching 9 bases. This CDR3 is built from 13 residues. Per germline, CDR1 ENHRY and CDR2 SYGVKD. The V gene end was trimmed by 10 bases and the J gene end by 9 bases; junction bases not matched to a gene: 10. The CDR3 spells CATKGQGFREQFF. DNA for the CDR3: TGTGCCACCAAGGGACAGGGTTTCCGTGAGCAGTTCTTC.

In regard to this clone: The same CDR3 also results from other DNA sequences found in this sample. The rearrangement joins TRBV7-2 to TRBJ2-5; 8 bases line up with TRBD2. Germline lookup yields CDR1 SGHTA and CDR2 FQGNSA. Trimming at V came to 3 bases and at J to 1 base, leaving 1 base not matched to a gene. The CDR3 is 14 amino acids. In nucleotides, the CDR3 is TGTGCCAGCAGCTTGGCGGGAGGCCAAGAGACCCAGTACTTC. Translating gives CASSLAGGQETQYF.

The chain is built from TRBV7-2 and TRBJ2-3; D is perhaps TRBD2 (5 bases). Germline V lookup: CDR1 SGHTA, CDR2 FQGNSA. Trimming pared 1 base from V and 1 base from J, leaving 9 bases between. The CDR3 consists of 15 residues. CDR3 sequence (DNA): TGTGCCAGCAGCTTAGTTTGGGGAGGCACAGATACGCAGTATTTT. It translates to CASSLVWGGTDTQYF.

In nucleotides, the CDR3 is TGCGCCAGCAGCCAGGGAGGAAAGGGGAATGAAAAACTGTTTTTT. The encoded protein is CASSQGGKGNEKLFF. This chain links TRBV4-1 with TRBJ1-4; the D gene is possibly TRBD1 (5 bases). This CDR3 is 15 amino acids long. Germline CDR1 and CDR2: MGHRA and YSYEKL. The germline V and J ends were trimmed by 3 bases and 5 bases, with 13 bases remaining between them.

The chain links TRBV9 to TRBJ2-1; D might be TRBD2 (5 bases). CDR1 is SGDLS and CDR2 is YYNGEE in the germline V gene. The V end lost 3 bases, the J end lost 3 bases, and 10 bases lay between the germline ends. The CDR3 runs to 14 residues. This CDR3 is CASSARVYYNEQFF. The CDR3 nucleotides read TGTGCCAGCAGCGCGAGGGTCTACTACAATGAGCAGTTCTTC.

This clone has more than one count but fewer than ten. V and J are TRBV4-1 and TRBJ2-7; 7 bases line up with TRBD2. The junction had 4 bases not matched to a gene; V was cut back by 1 base and J by 7 bases. Germline loops: CDR1 MGHRA, CDR2 YSYEKL. The CDR3 is 13 residues long. The CDR3 loop is CASSQGPGREQYF. The CDR3 DNA reads TGCGCCAGCAGCCAAGGTCCCGGGAGGGAGCAGTACTTC.

The V call is TRBV28, the J call TRBJ1-5; D may be TRBD1 (5 bases). This CDR3 contains 14 residues. V lost 5 bases and J lost 5, with 13 bases in between. Germline V gene sequence: CDR1 MDHEN, CDR2 SYDVKM. The CDR3 coding sequence is TGTGCCAGCAGTAGACACGCAGGGTATCAGCCCCAGCATTTT. It translates to CASSRHAGYQPQHF. Complete variable domain (other parts from reference TRBV28 and TRBJ1-5): DVKVTQSSRYLVKRTGEKVFLECVQDMDHENMFWYRQDPGLGLRLIYFSYDVKMKEKGDIPEGYSVSREKKERFSLILESASTNQTSMYLCASSRHAGYQPQHFGDGTRLSIL.

V and J are TRBV6-6 and TRBJ2-7; 7 bases align to TRBD2. The V and J ends lost 5 bases and 0 bases, in that order; junction bases with no gene match: 7. Germline values: CDR1 MNHNY, CDR2 SVGAGI (reference sequence). The CDR3 covers 15 residues. CDR3 bases: TGTGCCAGCAGTATAGCGGGCTTAAGCTCCTACGAGCAGTACTTC. As protein: CASSIAGLSSYEQYF.

The chain carries TRBV5-1 and TRBJ2-7; 9 bases fit TRBD1. Germline CDR1 reads SGHRS; CDR2 reads YFSETQ. J was trimmed by 6 bases and V by 4 bases; bases with no gene match: 8. The CDR3 is made up of 14 amino acids. CDR3 nucleotides: TGCGCCAGCAGCAAGGGACAGGGCGGTCGCGAGCAGTACTTC. Translating it yields CASSKGQGGREQYF.

V gene TRBV7-9 combines with J gene TRBJ2-5; D is possibly TRBD1 (5 bases). Germline V gene data show CDR1 as SEHNR and CDR2 as FQNEAQ (reference sequence). This CDR3 region has 12 residues. Trimming cost V 9 bases and J 5 bases, with 13 bases left between them. CDR3 nucleotide sequence: TGTGCCAGGGGCAGGGCCGTGGAGACCCAGTACTTC. It translates to CARGRAVETQYF.

The chain links TRBV7-9 to TRBJ1-2; TRBD1 aligns across 8 bases. Germline CDR1 SEHNR, CDR2 FQNEAQ (reference sequence). Unmatched junction bases numbered 3, after V lost 4 bases and J lost 2 bases. This CDR3 is 14 amino acids long. The CDR3 DNA follows: TGTGCCAGCAGCTGGACAGGGAGAAACTATGGCTACACCTTC. It encodes CASSWTGRNYGYTF.

This sequence joins TRBV27 and TRBJ1-2, with D hard to call. The CDR3 has 15 amino acids. Trimming left V 5 bases short and J 4 bases short, with 17 bases between. Per the germline V gene, CDR1 is MNHEY and CDR2 is SMNVEV (reference sequence). The CDR3 nucleotides read TGTGCCAGCAGTAAAAACGGAGCCTTCAGCTATGGCTACACCTTC. As protein: CASSKNGAFSYGYTF.

J is TRBJ2-3 and V is TRBV10-1; 12 positions agree with TRBD2. Germline V gene data show CDR1 as WNHNN and CDR2 as SYGVQD (reference sequence). The CDR3 covers 18 residues. V shed 3 bases and J 6 bases; nucleotides not matched to a gene: 13. This CDR3 reads CASSEGNWETSGSDTQYF. In DNA form, the CDR3 reads TGCGCCAGCAGTGAAGGGAACTGGGAGACTAGCGGGAGTGATACGCAGTATTTT.

The J gene is TRBJ2-2, the V gene TRBV4-3, with 9 bases fitting TRBD1. This CDR3 contains 21 residues. V was pared by 2 bases and J by 0 bases, with 16 bases of the junction left unmatched. CDR1 is LGHNA, CDR2 YSLEER, per germline. CDR3 amino acids: CASSQHVSHRGLFANTGELFF. CDR3 DNA: TGCGCCAGCAGCCAACACGTCTCGCACAGGGGGCTGTTCGCGAACACCGGGGAGCTGTTTTTT.

This clone was counted a single time. The chain couples TRBV30 to TRBJ1-2; D might be TRBD1 (6 bases). Trimming pared 4 bases from V and 7 bases from J, leaving 16 bases between. Germline-derived CDR1 and CDR2 are GTSNPN and SVGIG (reference sequence). The CDR3 runs to 13 residues. The CDR3 DNA sequence: TGTGCCTGGAAGGGGGGGTTTGAGGCTGGCTACACCTTC. This encodes CAWKGGFEAGYTF.

This clone showed up just a few times. The genes are TRBV6-5 and TRBJ1-3; D ambiguous. Germline loops: CDR1 MNHEY, CDR2 SVGAGI. The CDR3 length is 14 residues. Trimming removed 5 bases at V and 9 bases at J, with 17 bases between. CDR3 DNA: TGTGCCAGCAGTCCTAACTCCGGACGGGGCACCATATATTTT. Translating it yields CASSPNSGRGTIYF.

V is TRBV5-4 and J is TRBJ2-5; possibly TRBD2 for D (6 bases). The V gene lost 2 bases and the J gene lost 9 bases, with 14 bases spanning the gap. The germline V gene has CDR1 SGHNT and CDR2 YYREEE (reference sequence). CDR3 size: 13 residues. This CDR3 reads CASSFGTPGAQYF. The CDR3, as DNA: TGTGCCAGCAGCTTCGGGACCCCGGGGGCCCAGTACTTC. Looking up the rest from reference TRBV5-4 and TRBJ2-5 gives the full variable domain: ETGVTQSPTHLIKTRGQQVTLRCSSQSGHNTVSWYQQALGQGPQFIFQYYREEENGRGNFPPRFSGLQFPNYSSELNVNALELDDSALYLCASSFGTPGAQYFGPGTRLLVL.

The chain is built from TRBV28 and TRBJ2-2, with TRBD2 matching over 12 bases. V shed 2 bases and J 2 bases; nucleotides not matched to a gene: 6. This CDR3 spans 18 amino acids. CDR1 is MDHEN and CDR2 is SYDVKM in the germline V gene. CDR3 DNA sequence: TGTGCCAGCAGTTTAGGGGGACTAGCGGGCCTCAACACCGGGGAGCTGTTTTTT. It is translated as CASSLGGLAGLNTGELFF.

This clone has only one observation. The V gene is TRBV9, the J gene TRBJ2-7; 8 nucleotides match TRBD1. This CDR3 spans 14 amino acids. Germline V gene lookup returns CDR1 SGDLS and CDR2 YYNGEE. The V segment lost 4 bases and the J segment 4 bases; nucleotides outside the gene matches: 7. CDR3 region: CASSRWTGTYEQYF. As DNA, the CDR3 is TGTGCCAGCAGCCGATGGACAGGGACGTACGAGCAGTACTTC.

This clone was found a few times. The chain is built from TRBV28 and TRBJ2-2, with TRBD2 matching over 10 bases. With 6 bases clipped from V and 6 bases from J, the junction kept 7 bases outside the gene matches. This CDR3 spans 15 amino acids. Germline V gives CDR1 MDHEN, CDR2 SYDVKM. The CDR3 protein is CASSTLAGVPGELFF. The CDR3 DNA reads TGTGCCAGCAGCACTCTAGCGGGAGTCCCCGGGGAGCTGTTTTTT.

V gene TRBV19 combines with J gene TRBJ1-4; no definite D call. CDR1 LNHDA and CDR2 SQIVND come from the germline V gene (reference sequence). V lost 7 bases and J 8 bases, leaving 14 bases between the germline ends. The CDR3 extends over 13 amino acids. CDR3 sequence reads: CASNPPEEEKLFF. The DNA of the CDR3 is TGTGCCAGTAATCCCCCCGAGGAGGAAAAACTGTTTTTT.

This chain links TRBV11-2 with TRBJ2-1, with 9 bases lining up with TRBD2. The CDR3 has 16 amino acids. V shed 5 bases, J shed 10 bases, and the junction held 15 bases outside the gene matches. Germline CDR1 is SGHAT and CDR2 is FQNNGV. This chain's CDR3 is CASSPRPGLASPEQFF. CDR3 bases: TGTGCCAGCAGCCCGCGTCCGGGACTAGCTTCACCCGAGCAGTTCTTC.

The chain is built from TRBV11-3 and TRBJ2-1; D is unclear. V gave up 2 bases and J gave up 2 bases, with 4 bases separating them. CDR1 and CDR2 (germline): SGHNT, YENEEA. This CDR3 region has 13 residues. The CDR3 coding sequence is TGTGCCAGCAGCTTAAATACCTACAATGAGCAGTTCTTC. Its protein is CASSLNTYNEQFF.

This clone was seen a few times. This chain links TRBV19 with TRBJ1-5, with TRBD1 matching over 9 bases. Germline CDR1 LNHDA, CDR2 SQIVND (reference sequence). This CDR3 is 14 amino acids long. With V trimmed by 4 bases and J by 6 bases, 4 bases remained unmatched. CDR3 loop: CASSNDRGGQPQHF. The CDR3, as DNA: TGTGCCAGTAGTAATGACAGGGGGGGTCAGCCCCAGCATTTT.

This rearrangement joins TRBV9 to TRBJ1-4; 7 positions agree with TRBD1. Germline V gives CDR1 SGDLS, CDR2 YYNGEE. This CDR3 is 18 amino acids long. V shed 3 bases and J 7 bases; nucleotides not matched to a gene: 18. The CDR3 region is CASSGSSDERGLAEKLFF. DNA of the CDR3: TGTGCCAGCAGCGGTAGCAGTGATGAGAGGGGGCTAGCTGAAAAACTGTTTTTT.